The source of this T cell receptor beta chain is a study of blood T cell repertoires in COVID-19. Overall study: From the United States, Italy and Spain came samples of acute and convalescent COVID-19. The cDNA or gDNA used as material had been derived from T cells, B-cell-depleted T cells, or PBMCs.

The data were produced by immunoSEQ multiplex PCR, yet TCRdb's version contains in-frame clones alone and is incomplete. The sample records over 35,000 clones, around 70% being singletons. In germline, CDR1 is ENHRY, CDR2 SYGVKD. The ends lost 8 bases at V and 7 bases at J; junction bases unmatched: 6. This CDR3 spans 13 amino acids. This receptor was obtained from an elderly man with acute or convalescent COVID-19. V and J are TRBV10-3 and TRBJ2-1, with TRBD1 matching over 9 bases. Specimen: peripheral blood. The CDR3 coding sequence is TGTGCCATCGGGGGACAGGGTAGGAATGAGCAGTTCTTC. It yields the protein CAIGGQGRNEQFF.